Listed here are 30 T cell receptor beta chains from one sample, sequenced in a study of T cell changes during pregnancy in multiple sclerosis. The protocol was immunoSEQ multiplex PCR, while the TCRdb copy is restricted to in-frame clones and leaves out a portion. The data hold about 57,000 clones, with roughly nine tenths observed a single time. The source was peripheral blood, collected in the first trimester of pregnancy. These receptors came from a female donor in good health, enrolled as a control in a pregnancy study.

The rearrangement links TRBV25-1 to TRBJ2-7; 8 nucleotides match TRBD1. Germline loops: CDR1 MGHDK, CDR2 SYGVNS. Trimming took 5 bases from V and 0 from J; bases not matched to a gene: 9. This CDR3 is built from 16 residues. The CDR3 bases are TGTGCCAGCAGTCCACAGGGGGTTTTTAGCTCCTACGAGCAGTACTTC. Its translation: CASSPQGVFSSYEQYF.

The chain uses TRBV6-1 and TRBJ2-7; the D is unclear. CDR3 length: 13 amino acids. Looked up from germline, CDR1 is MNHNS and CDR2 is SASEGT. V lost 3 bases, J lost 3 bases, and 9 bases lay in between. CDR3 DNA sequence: TGTGCCAGCAGTGATATTTCGGGCTACGAGCAGTACTTC. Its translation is CASSDISGYEQYF.

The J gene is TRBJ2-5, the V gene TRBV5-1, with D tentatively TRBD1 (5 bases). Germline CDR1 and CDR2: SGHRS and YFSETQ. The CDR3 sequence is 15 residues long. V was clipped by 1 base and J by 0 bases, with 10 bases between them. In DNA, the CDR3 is TGCGCCAGCAGCTTGTGGGCAGGGCACCAAGAGACCCAGTACTTC. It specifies CASSLWAGHQETQYF.

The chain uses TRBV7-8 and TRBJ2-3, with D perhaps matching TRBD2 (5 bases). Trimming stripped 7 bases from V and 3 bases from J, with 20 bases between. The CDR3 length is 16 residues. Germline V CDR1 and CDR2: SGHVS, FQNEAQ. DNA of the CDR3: TGTGCCAGCACCGAGCCCCGTCGGGGTTCAACAGATACGCAGTATTTT. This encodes CASTEPRRGSTDTQYF.

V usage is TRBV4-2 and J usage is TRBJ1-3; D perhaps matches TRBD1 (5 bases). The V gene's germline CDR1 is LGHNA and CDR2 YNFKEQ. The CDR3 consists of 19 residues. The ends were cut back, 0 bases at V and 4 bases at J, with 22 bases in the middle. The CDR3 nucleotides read TGTGCCAGCAGCCAAGATCCCAGGGTAGGGTTCCACGTAGGAAACACCATATATTTT. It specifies CASSQDPRVGFHVGNTIYF.

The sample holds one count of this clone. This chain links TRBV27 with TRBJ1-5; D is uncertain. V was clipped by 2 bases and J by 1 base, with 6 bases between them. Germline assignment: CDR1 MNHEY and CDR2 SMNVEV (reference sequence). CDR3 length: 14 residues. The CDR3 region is CASSLTESNQPQHF. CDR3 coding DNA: TGTGCCAGCAGTTTAACTGAGAGCAATCAGCCCCAGCATTTT.

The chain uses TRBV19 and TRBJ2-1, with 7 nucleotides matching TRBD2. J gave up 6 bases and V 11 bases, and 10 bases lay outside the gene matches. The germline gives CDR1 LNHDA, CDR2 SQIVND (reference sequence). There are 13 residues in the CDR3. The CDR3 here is CASAGAVTNEQFF. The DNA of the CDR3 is TGTGCCTCCGCGGGAGCGGTTACCAATGAGCAGTTCTTC.

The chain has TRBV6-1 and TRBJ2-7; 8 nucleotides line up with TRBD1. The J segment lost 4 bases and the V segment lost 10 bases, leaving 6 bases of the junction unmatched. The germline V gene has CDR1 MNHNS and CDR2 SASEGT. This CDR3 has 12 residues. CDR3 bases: TGTGCCACGGGACAGGAATATTACGAGCAGTACTTC. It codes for CATGQEYYEQYF.

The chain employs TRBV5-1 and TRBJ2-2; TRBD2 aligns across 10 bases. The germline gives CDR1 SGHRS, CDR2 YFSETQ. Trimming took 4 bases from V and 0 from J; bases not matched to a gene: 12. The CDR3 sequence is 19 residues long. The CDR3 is CASSPGTSARRANTGELFF. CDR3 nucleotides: TGCGCCAGCAGCCCCGGGACTAGCGCTCGACGCGCGAACACCGGGGAGCTGTTTTTT.

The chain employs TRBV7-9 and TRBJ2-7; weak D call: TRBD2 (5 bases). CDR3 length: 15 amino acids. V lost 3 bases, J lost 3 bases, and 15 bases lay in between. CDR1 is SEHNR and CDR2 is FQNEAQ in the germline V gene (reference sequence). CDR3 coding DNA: TGTGCCAGCAGCTTTTCGGAGCTAGCCCTCTACGAGCAGTACTTC. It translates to CASSFSELALYEQYF.

DNA for the CDR3: TGTGCCAGCACCTATGGCCGGGGTCAGCCCCAGCATTTT. Its protein product is CASTYGRGQPQHF. V gene TRBV13 combines with J gene TRBJ1-5, with D hard to call. The CDR3 has 13 amino acids. Trimming took 7 bases from V and 6 from J, leaving 13 bases between them. The germline CDR1 and CDR2 sequences are PRHDT and FYEKMQ (reference sequence).

The CDR3 spells CASSYPQTPRDRDTGELFF. In DNA form, the CDR3 reads TGTGCCAGCAGCTACCCTCAGACCCCCCGGGACAGGGACACCGGGGAGCTGTTTTTT. J is TRBJ2-2 and V is TRBV7-8; TRBD1 agrees at 9 bases. The CDR3 loop spans 19 amino acids. V dropped 4 bases and J dropped 3; count of bases not matched to a gene: 15. Germline V gives CDR1 SGHVS, CDR2 FQNEAQ.

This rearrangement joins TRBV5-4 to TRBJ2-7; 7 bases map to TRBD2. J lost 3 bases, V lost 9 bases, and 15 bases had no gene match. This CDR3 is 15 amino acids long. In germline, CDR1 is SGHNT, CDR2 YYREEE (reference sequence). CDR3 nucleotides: TGTGCCACCAGGAACCCGACTAGCTCTTTCTACGAGCAGTACTTC. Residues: CATRNPTSSFYEQYF.

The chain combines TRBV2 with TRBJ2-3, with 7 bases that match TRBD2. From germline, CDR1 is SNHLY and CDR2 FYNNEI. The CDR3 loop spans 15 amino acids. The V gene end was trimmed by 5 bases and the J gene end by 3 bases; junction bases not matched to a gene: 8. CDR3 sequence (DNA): TGTGCCAGCAGTCCCACTAGCGCTGGGACAGATACGCAGTATTTT. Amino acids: CASSPTSAGTDTQYF.

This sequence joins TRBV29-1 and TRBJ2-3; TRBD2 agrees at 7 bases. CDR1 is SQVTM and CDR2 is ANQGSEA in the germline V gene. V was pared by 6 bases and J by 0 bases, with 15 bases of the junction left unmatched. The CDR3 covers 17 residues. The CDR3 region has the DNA TGCAGCGTCGACCCCGGCTTGGCGGGGGAGAGCACAGATACGCAGTATTTT. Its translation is CSVDPGLAGESTDTQYF.

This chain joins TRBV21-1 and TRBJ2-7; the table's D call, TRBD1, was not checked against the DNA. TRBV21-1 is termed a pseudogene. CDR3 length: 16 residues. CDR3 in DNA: TGTGCCAGCAGCAAAGTAAGGGGGCGCGGCGCCTACGAGCAGTACTTC. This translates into CASSKVRGRGAYEQYF.

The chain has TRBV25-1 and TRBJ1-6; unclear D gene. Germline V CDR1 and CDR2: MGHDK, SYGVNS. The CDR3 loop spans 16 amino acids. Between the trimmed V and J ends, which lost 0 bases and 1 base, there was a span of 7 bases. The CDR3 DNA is TGTGCCAGCAGTGAATACCGCGTTTCCTATAATTCACCCCTCCACTTT. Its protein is CASSEYRVSYNSPLHF.

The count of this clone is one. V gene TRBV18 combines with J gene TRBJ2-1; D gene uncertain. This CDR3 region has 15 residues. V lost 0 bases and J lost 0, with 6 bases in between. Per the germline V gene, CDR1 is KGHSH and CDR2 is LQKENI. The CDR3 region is CASSPPYSSYNEQFF. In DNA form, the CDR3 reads TGTGCCAGCTCACCACCGTACAGCTCCTACAATGAGCAGTTCTTC.

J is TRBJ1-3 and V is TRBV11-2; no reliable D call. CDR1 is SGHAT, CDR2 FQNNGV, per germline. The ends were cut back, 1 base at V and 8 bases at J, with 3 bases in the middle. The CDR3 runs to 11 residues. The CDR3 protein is CASSLGDTIYF. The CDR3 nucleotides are TGTGCCAGCAGCTTAGGAGACACCATATATTTT.

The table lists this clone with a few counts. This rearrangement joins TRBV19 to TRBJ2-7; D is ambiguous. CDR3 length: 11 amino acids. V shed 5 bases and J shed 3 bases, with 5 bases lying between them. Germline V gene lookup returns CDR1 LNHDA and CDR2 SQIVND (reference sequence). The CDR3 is CASSLNYEQYF. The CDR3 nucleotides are TGTGCCAGTAGTCTTAACTACGAGCAGTACTTC.

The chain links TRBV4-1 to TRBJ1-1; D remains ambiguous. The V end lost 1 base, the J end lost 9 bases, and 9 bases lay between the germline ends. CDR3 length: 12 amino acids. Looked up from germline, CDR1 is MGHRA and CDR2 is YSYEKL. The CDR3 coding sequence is TGCGCCAGCAGCCAAGGGGCATCTAAAGCTTTCTTT. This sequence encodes CASSQGASKAFF.

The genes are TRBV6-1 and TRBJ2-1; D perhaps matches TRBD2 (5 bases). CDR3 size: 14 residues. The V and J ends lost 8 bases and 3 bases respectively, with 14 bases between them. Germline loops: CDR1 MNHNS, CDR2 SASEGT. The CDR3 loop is CASSLEGDYNEQFF. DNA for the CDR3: TGTGCCAGCTCCCTCGAGGGAGACTACAATGAGCAGTTCTTC.

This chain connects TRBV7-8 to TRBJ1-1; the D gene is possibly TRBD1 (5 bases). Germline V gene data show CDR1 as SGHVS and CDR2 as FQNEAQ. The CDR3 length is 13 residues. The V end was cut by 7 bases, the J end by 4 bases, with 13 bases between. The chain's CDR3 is CASTVRTGTEAFF. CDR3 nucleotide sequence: TGTGCCAGCACCGTCCGCACAGGCACTGAAGCTTTCTTT. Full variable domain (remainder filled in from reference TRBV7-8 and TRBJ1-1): GAGVSQSPRYKVAKRGQDVALRCDPISGHVSLFWYQQALGQGPEFLTYFQNEAQLDKSGLPSDRFFAERPEGSVSTLKIQRTQQEDSAVYLCASTVRTGTEAFFGQGTRLTVV.

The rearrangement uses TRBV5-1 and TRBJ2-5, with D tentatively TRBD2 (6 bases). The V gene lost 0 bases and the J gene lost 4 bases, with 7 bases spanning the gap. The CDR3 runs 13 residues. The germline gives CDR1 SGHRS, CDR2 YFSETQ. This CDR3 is CASSLGRAETQYF. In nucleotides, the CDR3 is TGCGCCAGCAGCTTGGGGAGGGCAGAGACCCAGTACTTC.

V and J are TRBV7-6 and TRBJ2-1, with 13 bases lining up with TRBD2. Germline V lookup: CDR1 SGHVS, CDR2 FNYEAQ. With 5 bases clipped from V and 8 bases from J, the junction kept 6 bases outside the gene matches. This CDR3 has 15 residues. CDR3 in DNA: TGTGCCAGCAGCACACTAGCGGGGGGGCTTGATGAGCAGTTCTTC. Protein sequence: CASSTLAGGLDEQFF.

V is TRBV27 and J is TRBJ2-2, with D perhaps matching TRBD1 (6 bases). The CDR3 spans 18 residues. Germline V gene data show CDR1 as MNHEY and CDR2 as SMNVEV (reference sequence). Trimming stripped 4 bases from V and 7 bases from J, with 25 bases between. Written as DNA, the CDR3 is TGTGCCAGCAGTTCGATCACAATGGGACACCGAAGGTTCGGGGAGCTGTTTTTT. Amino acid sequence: CASSSITMGHRRFGELFF.

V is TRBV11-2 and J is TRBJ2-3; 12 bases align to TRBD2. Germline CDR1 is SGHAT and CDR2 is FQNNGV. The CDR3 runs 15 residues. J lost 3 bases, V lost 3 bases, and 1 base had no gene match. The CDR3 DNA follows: TGTGCCAGCAGCTTCCTAGCGGGAGGGACAGATACGCAGTATTTT. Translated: CASSFLAGGTDTQYF.

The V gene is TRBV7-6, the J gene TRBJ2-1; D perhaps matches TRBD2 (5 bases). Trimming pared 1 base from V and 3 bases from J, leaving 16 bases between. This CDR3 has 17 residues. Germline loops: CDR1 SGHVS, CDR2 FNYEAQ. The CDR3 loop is CASSLVAGVSLYNEQFF. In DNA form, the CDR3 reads TGTGCCAGCAGCTTAGTTGCCGGGGTCAGCCTCTACAATGAGCAGTTCTTC.

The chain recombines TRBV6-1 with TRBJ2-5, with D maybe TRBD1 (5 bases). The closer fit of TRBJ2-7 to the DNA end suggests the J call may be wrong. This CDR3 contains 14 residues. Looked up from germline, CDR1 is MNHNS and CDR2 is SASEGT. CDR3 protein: CASTPQVSSYEQYF. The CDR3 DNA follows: TGTGCCAGCACCCCACAGGTCTCCTCCTACGAGCAGTACTTC.

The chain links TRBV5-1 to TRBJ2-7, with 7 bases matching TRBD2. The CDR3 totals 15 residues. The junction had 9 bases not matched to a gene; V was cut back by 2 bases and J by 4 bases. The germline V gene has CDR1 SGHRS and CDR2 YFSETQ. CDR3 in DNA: TGCGCCAGCAGCTTAGGTGCGGGAGAGCTTTACGAGCAGTACTTC. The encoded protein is CASSLGAGELYEQYF.